This TCR beta chain was identified during a study of blood T cells in healthy people across ages. The CDR3 covers 15 residues. V shed 8 bases and J 8 bases; nucleotides not matched to a gene: 13. In germline, CDR1 is SNHLY, CDR2 FYNNEI. This clonotype was seen only a few times. A second PCR of roughly 7 to 11 cycles used a sample-barcoded 5' primer and a J-beta primer mix. TCRdb passed the 5' RACE reads through MiXCR, listing each CDR3 protein once. The data show 500,000 to 650,000 distinct CDR3 sequences, around 27% seen once. These same data were also listed under a study on T cells of mothers and their children. According to that study: Donors comprised three healthy Caucasian mothers plus their six children. Related mother-child pairs showed slightly, non-significantly higher overlap than unrelated pairs.

The clonotype was recovered from a boy aged 2 to 9 in good health. The rearrangement uses TRBV2 and TRBJ1-2; TRBD1 aligns across 11 bases. Source material: blood. The CDR3 protein is CASGGSRDRGRGYTF. The CDR3 DNA reads as TGTGCCAGCGGAGGCTCCCGGGACAGGGGGAGAGGCTACACCTTC. The full variable domain, rest sourced from reference TRBV2 and TRBJ1-2, is EPEVTQTPSHQVTQMGQEVILRCVPISNHLYFYWYRQILGQKVEFLVSFYNNEISEKSEIFDDQFSVERPDGSNFTLKIRSTKLEDSAMYFCASGGSRDRGRGYTFGSGTRLTVV.